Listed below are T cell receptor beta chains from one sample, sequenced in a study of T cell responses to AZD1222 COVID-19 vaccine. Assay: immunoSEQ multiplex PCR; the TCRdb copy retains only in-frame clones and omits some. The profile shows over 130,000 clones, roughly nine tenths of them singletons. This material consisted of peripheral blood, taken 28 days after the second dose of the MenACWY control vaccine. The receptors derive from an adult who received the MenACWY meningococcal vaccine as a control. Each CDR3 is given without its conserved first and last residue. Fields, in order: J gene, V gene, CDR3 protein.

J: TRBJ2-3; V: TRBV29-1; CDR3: SVAGLDAKVADTQY
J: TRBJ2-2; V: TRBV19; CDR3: ASSKGRDKNTGELF
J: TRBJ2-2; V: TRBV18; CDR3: ASLPRGMTDTGELF
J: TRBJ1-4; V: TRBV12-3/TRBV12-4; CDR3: ASREAANEKLF
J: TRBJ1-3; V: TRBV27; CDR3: ASSLGGSGNTIY
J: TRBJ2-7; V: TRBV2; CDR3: AVPSGVSYEQY
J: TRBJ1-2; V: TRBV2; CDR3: ASPVAENYGYT
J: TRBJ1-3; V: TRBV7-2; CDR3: ASSLVGQGARGNTIY
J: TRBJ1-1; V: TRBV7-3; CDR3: ASSSVQGAEAF
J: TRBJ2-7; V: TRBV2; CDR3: ASRDTGLAGGVYEQY
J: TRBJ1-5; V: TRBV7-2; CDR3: ASSLQGSNQPQH
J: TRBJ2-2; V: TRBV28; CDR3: ASSFGWGGDTGELF
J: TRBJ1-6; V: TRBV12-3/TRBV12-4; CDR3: ASSPAEGSPLH
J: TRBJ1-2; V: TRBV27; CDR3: ASRTGRNNYGYT
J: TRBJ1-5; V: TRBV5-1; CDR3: ASSFTGTDNQPQH
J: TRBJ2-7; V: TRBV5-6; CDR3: ASSLGDGYEQY
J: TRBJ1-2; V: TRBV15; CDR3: ATSRGRVDGYT
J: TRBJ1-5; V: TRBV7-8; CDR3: ASSLGYGAQPQH
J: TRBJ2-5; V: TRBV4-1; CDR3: ASSQPYPGQGDKETQY
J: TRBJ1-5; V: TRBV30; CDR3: AWSISENQPQH
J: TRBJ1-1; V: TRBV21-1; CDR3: ASSKGAASQDRANTEAF
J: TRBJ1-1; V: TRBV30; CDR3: AWSSTGRTEAF
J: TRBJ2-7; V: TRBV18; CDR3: ASSLDLDSSYEQY
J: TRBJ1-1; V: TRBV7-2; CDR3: ASSFPDRGPAF
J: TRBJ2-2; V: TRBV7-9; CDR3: ASRRRRETGELF
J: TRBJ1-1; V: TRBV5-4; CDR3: ASSLPANTEAF
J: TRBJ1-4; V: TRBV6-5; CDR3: ASKIWDREKLF
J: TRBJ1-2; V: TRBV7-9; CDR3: ASSSGIGYGYT
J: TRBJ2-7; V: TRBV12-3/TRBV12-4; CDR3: ASTDGVVYEQY